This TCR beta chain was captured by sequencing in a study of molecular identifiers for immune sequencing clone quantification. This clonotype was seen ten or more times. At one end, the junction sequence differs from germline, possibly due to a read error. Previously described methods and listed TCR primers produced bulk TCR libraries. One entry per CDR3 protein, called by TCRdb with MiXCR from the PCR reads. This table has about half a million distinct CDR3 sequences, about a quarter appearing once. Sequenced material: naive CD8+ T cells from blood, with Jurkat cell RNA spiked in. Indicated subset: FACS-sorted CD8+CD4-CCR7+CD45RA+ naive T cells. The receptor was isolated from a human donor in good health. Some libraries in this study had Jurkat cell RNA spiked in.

CDR3 nucleotide sequence: TGTGCTAGCAGCCCCGGGGTGGTGGGGGCCAACGTCCTGACTTTC. It encodes CASSPGVVGANVLTF. V usage is TRBV7-7 and J usage is TRBJ2-6; weak D call: TRBD2 (5 bases). This CDR3 has 15 residues. CDR1 and CDR2 from the germline V gene are SSHAT and FNYEAQ (reference sequence).